The text below deals with one T cell receptor beta chain. Germline CDR1 reads LGHNA; CDR2 reads YSLEER. The junction had 1 base not matched to a gene; V was cut back by 1 base and J by 8 bases. The CDR3 sequence is 12 residues long. As handled by the study authors: Quantification of nucleated cells was approximated via reference gene primer amplification. Assay used: immunoSEQ multiplex PCR; TCRdb lists only in-frame clones, some missing. V, J and clone size reflect that table, while D and trimming were determined from the DNA. The repertoire includes about 360,000 clones, about 90% of them detected once, and 1% to 1.5% sits in the top ten. Across about two dozen US areas, participants ranged in age from 18 to 89 years. These data are taken from a study of blood T cell repertoires in COVID-19. Across the whole study: Sites across the United States, Italy and Spain contributed samples from acute and convalescent COVID-19. Nucleic acid was either cDNA or gDNA, and it came from T cells, B-cell-depleted T cells, or PBMCs.

The sequence was obtained from a man aged 25 to 40 who had recovered from COVID-19. The sample consisted of PBMCs or T cells enriched from blood (not recorded which). The chain recombines TRBV4-3 with TRBJ1-2; 7 nucleotides align to TRBD1. CDR3 in DNA: TGCGCCAGCAGCCAAGTGACAGGGGGCTACACCTTC. It yields the protein CASSQVTGGYTF.